This record looks at one TCR beta chain sequence and its context. One end of the junction does not line up with germline, which may come from a read error. Original methodology: Estimated nucleated cell counts came from reference gene primer amplification. Sequencing was performed with immunoSEQ multiplex PCR; in TCRdb, only in-frame clones are kept and a portion is missing. Clone size and V and J calls were adopted from that table, with D and trimming inferred from the DNA. The table records over 250,000 clones, around nine tenths of them present only once. The data were taken from a study of blood T cell repertoires in COVID-19. About the research overall: Samples representing acute and convalescent COVID-19 were sourced from the United States, Italy and Spain. The analysed material was cDNA or gDNA that came from T cells, B-cell-depleted T cells, or PBMCs.

The receptor was derived from a man aged 40-55 years who had recovered from COVID-19. The sequencing input was peripheral blood.

CDR3 amino acids: CAGASGPGELFF. The CDR3 bases are TGCGCAGGGGCTAGCGGGCCCGGGGAGCTGTTTTTT. The V call is TRBV10-3, the J call TRBJ2-2, with TRBD2 identical over 8 bases. CDR1 ENHRY and CDR2 SYGVKD come from the germline V gene. This CDR3 has 12 residues.